The rows below give T cell receptor beta chains drawn from one sample of a study of monozygotic twins with cystic fibrosis. Profiling relied on immunoSEQ multiplex PCR, and the TCRdb table lists in-frame clones only, not all of them. This table holds tens of thousands of clones, roughly 66% found once. The sequenced sample was blood. Source of these receptors: a girl aged 10-17 years with cystic fibrosis. The CDR3 runs from the conserved cysteine through the conserved F or W. Each record gives: D gene, CDR3 length, clone size, J gene, V gene, CDR3 DNA, CDR3 protein. D genes are given only for firm matches. Clone sizes are given selectively: once, few, many, or a class where the clone is expanded.

D: TRBD1
length: 17
size: .
J: TRBJ1-3
V: TRBV28
DNA: TGTGCCACAACCCTCGCCCGGACAGGGAGCTCTGGAAACACCATATATTTT
CDR3: CATTLARTGSSGNTIYF

D: TRBD1
length: 16
size: .
J: TRBJ1-2
V: TRBV9
DNA: TGTGCCAGCAGCGGGACCGCCGGGACAGGGGTCTATGGCTACACCTTC
CDR3: CASSGTAGTGVYGYTF

D: TRBD2
length: 15
size: .
J: TRBJ2-1
V: TRBV7-9
DNA: TGTGCCAGCAGCTTGAGCGGGAGGGCAAACAATGAGCAGTTCTTC
CDR3: CASSLSGRANNEQFF

D: TRBD1
length: 13
size: .
J: TRBJ2-1
V: TRBV9
DNA: TGTGCCAGCAGCGTAGAAGGGTGGGGACAGGAGGTCTTC
CDR3: CASSVEGWGQEVF

D: TRBD2
length: 15
size: .
J: TRBJ2-1
V: TRBV5-1
DNA: TGCGCCAGCAGCTCGACTAGCGGGAATTACAATGAGCAGTTCTTC
CDR3: CASSSTSGNYNEQFF

D: .
length: 14
size: .
J: TRBJ2-3
V: TRBV29-1
DNA: TGCAGCGCAACAGGGATGGGGTTAACAGATACGCAGTATTTT
CDR3: CSATGMGLTDTQYF

D: .
length: 13
size: once
J: TRBJ2-7
V: TRBV6-1
DNA: TGTGCCAGCGTGGGCAGTTTAACCTACGAGCAGTACTTC
CDR3: CASVGSLTYEQYF

D: .
length: 14
size: .
J: TRBJ1-1
V: TRBV6-1
DNA: TGTGCCAGCAAAAAGGGACTCGGGAACACTGAAGCTTTCTTT
CDR3: CASKKGLGNTEAFF

D: TRBD1
length: 15
size: .
J: TRBJ1-4
V: TRBV6-1
DNA: TGTGCCAGCAGCTCAGGACAGGCAACTAATGAAAAACTGTTTTTT
CDR3: CASSSGQATNEKLFF

D: .
length: 14
size: .
J: TRBJ2-7
V: TRBV11-1
DNA: TGTGCCAGCAGCTCTAATCAGGACAACTACGAGCAGTACTTC
CDR3: CASSSNQDNYEQYF

D: .
length: 15
size: .
J: TRBJ1-1
V: TRBV7-9
DNA: TGTGCCAGCAGCCCAGGGTCAGTTGTGAACACTGAAGCTTTCTTT
CDR3: CASSPGSVVNTEAFF

D: .
length: 15
size: .
J: TRBJ2-3
V: TRBV5-1
DNA: TGCGCCAGCAGCTTGGCCGGGAGATTATCAGATACGCAGTATTTT
CDR3: CASSLAGRLSDTQYF

D: .
length: 15
size: few
J: TRBJ2-7
V: TRBV6-1
DNA: TGTGCCAGCAGTGAAGCTCCCGGGGGTGCGGGAGAGCAGTACTTC
CDR3: CASSEAPGGAGEQYF

D: .
length: 15
size: .
J: TRBJ2-2
V: TRBV7-6
DNA: TGTGCCAGCAGCATCTATGACAGGAGCACCGGGGAGCTGTTTTTT
CDR3: CASSIYDRSTGELFF

D: TRBD1
length: 15
size: .
J: TRBJ2-7
V: TRBV18
DNA: TGTGCCAGCTCACCACCGGACAGGGTCTTTCTCGAGCAGTACTTC
CDR3: CASSPPDRVFLEQYF

D: .
length: 13
size: few
J: TRBJ2-7
V: TRBV15
DNA: TGTGCCACCAGCAGAGACAGGACCTACGAGCAGTACTTC
CDR3: CATSRDRTYEQYF

D: .
length: 13
size: .
J: TRBJ1-2
V: TRBV2
DNA: TGTGCCAGCAGTGTAAGGGGGGTCGACGGCTACACCTTC
CDR3: CASSVRGVDGYTF

D: .
length: 17
size: .
J: TRBJ1-2
V: TRBV4-1
DNA: TGCGCCAGCAGCCAAGAGGGCGGACGGGGGGTAGACTATGGCTACACCTTC
CDR3: CASSQEGGRGVDYGYTF

D: .
length: 11
size: .
J: TRBJ1-3
V: TRBV30
DNA: TGTGCCTTGACAGGTGGAAACACCATATATTTT
CDR3: CALTGGNTIYF

D: .
length: 16
size: .
J: TRBJ1-5
V: TRBV6-6
DNA: TGTGCCAGCAGTTACATGGGCGACCTAGGCAATCAGCCCCAGCATTTT
CDR3: CASSYMGDLGNQPQHF

D: .
length: 15
size: .
J: TRBJ2-7
V: TRBV9
DNA: TGTGCCAGCAGCGTACAATGGGGAGAAACCTACGAGCAGTACTTC
CDR3: CASSVQWGETYEQYF

D: .
length: 17
size: .
J: TRBJ2-7
V: TRBV6-1
DNA: TGTGCCAGCAGTGAAAGGGGCCTAGGCAGCGCGGGTTACGAGCAGTACTTC
CDR3: CASSERGLGSAGYEQYF

D: TRBD1
length: 15
size: .
J: TRBJ2-7
V: TRBV28
DNA: TGTGCCAGCAGTTCAGGGGGTGAGGATGCCTACGAGCAGTACTTC
CDR3: CASSSGGEDAYEQYF

D: TRBD2
length: 13
size: .
J: TRBJ2-1
V: TRBV6-5
DNA: TGTGCCAGCAGTTACGGGACTAGGAATGAGCAGTTCTTC
CDR3: CASSYGTRNEQFF

D: TRBD2
length: 16
size: .
J: TRBJ2-1
V: TRBV27
DNA: TGTGCCACCGTACCCGGGACTAGCGGAACCTACAATGAGCAGTTCTTC
CDR3: CATVPGTSGTYNEQFF

D: TRBD1
length: 13
size: .
J: TRBJ2-7
V: TRBV29-1
DNA: TGCAGCGTTGTTGGACAGGGGAAAGACGAGCAGTACTTC
CDR3: CSVVGQGKDEQYF

D: .
length: 14
size: .
J: TRBJ2-5
V: TRBV19
DNA: TGTGCCAGTAGTACCCTGGGCAGGCAAGAGACCCAGTACTTC
CDR3: CASSTLGRQETQYF

D: TRBD2
length: 16
size: .
J: TRBJ2-3
V: TRBV5-1
DNA: TGCGCCAGCAGCTTCACTAGCGGGAGGGGCACAGATACGCAGTATTTT
CDR3: CASSFTSGRGTDTQYF

D: TRBD1
length: 14
size: few
J: TRBJ1-1
V: TRBV6-1
DNA: TGTGCCACGACCTCCGGGACAGTGAACACTGAAGCTTTCTTT
CDR3: CATTSGTVNTEAFF

D: TRBD2
length: 15
size: .
J: TRBJ2-1
V: TRBV19
DNA: TGTGCCAGTAGTTTCCTAGCGGGAGGATCCAATGAGCAGTTCTTC
CDR3: CASSFLAGGSNEQFF

D: TRBD2
length: 15
size: .
J: TRBJ2-7
V: TRBV10-2
DNA: TGCGCCAGCAGCCTACGGACTAGCGGGGCCTACGAGCAGTACTTC
CDR3: CASSLRTSGAYEQYF

D: .
length: 11
size: .
J: TRBJ2-1
V: TRBV20-1
DNA: TGCAGTGCCCGGCCCGGGCAGGCGCCGTTCTTC
CDR3: CSARPGQAPFF

D: TRBD1
length: 15
size: .
J: TRBJ2-5
V: TRBV5-1
DNA: TGCGCCAGCAGCCCGGGGACAGGGGGAGGTGAGACCCAGTACTTC
CDR3: CASSPGTGGGETQYF

D: TRBD2
length: 18
size: .
J: TRBJ2-1
V: TRBV4-3
DNA: TGCGCCAGCAGCCCAGAGAGTGGTCTTGGCGGGAGGTTCGATGAGCAGTTCTTC
CDR3: CASSPESGLGGRFDEQFF

D: TRBD1
length: 13
size: few
J: TRBJ1-2
V: TRBV11-3
DNA: TGTGCCAGCAGCGAGACAGGGGGCGCGGGCTACACCTTC
CDR3: CASSETGGAGYTF

D: .
length: 14
size: few
J: TRBJ1-2
V: TRBV4-1
DNA: TGCGCCAGCAGCCAAGACAGGGCCTCCGGGGGCTACACCTTC
CDR3: CASSQDRASGGYTF

D: TRBD2
length: 15
size: .
J: TRBJ2-1
V: TRBV9
DNA: TGTGCCAGCAGTGAACTAGCGGTTACTTACAATGAGCAGTTCTTC
CDR3: CASSELAVTYNEQFF

D: .
length: 11
size: few
J: TRBJ1-1
V: TRBV5-5
DNA: TGTGCCAGCAGCAGTGGGCGAGAAGCTTTCTTT
CDR3: CASSSGREAFF

D: TRBD2
length: 19
size: .
J: TRBJ2-5
V: TRBV7-2
DNA: TGTGCCAGCAGCTTAGAAAAGCTAGAGCCTAGCGGGGAGCAAGAGACCCAGTACTTC
CDR3: CASSLEKLEPSGEQETQYF

D: TRBD2
length: 16
size: .
J: TRBJ2-1
V: TRBV14
DNA: TGTGCCAGCAGCCAAGTAGCGGGAGTGGGGGACAATGAGCAGTTCTTC
CDR3: CASSQVAGVGDNEQFF

D: .
length: 15
size: .
J: TRBJ2-3
V: TRBV2
DNA: TGTGCCAGCAGTCCTGAGACAGGTTGGGCAGATACGCAGTATTTT
CDR3: CASSPETGWADTQYF

D: .
length: 14
size: few
J: TRBJ2-1
V: TRBV27
DNA: TGTGCCAGCAGTCACCGACAAATTTACAATGAGCAGTTCTTC
CDR3: CASSHRQIYNEQFF

D: TRBD2
length: 12
size: few
J: TRBJ2-1
V: TRBV9
DNA: TGTGCCAGCAGCAGGACTAGCGAGGAGCAGTTCTTC
CDR3: CASSRTSEEQFF

D: .
length: 11
size: .
J: TRBJ1-2
V: TRBV10-2
DNA: TGCGCCAGCAGTAGTGGAGGTGGCTACACCTTC
CDR3: CASSSGGGYTF

D: .
length: 14
size: .
J: TRBJ2-3
V: TRBV6-6
DNA: TGTGCCAGCAGTTACGGGAGGCACAGGGATACGCAGTATTTT
CDR3: CASSYGRHRDTQYF

D: .
length: 15
size: .
J: TRBJ1-3
V: TRBV29-1
DNA: TGCAGCGTTGAAGCCGCGTGGACACCTGGAAACACCATATATTTT
CDR3: CSVEAAWTPGNTIYF

D: .
length: 15
size: .
J: TRBJ2-7
V: TRBV9
DNA: TGTGCCAGCAGCGTAGAGGCTATTAGCTCCTACGAGCAGTACTTC
CDR3: CASSVEAISSYEQYF

D: .
length: 15
size: .
J: TRBJ2-5
V: TRBV5-1
DNA: TGCGCCAGCAGCTTGGGACTAACAACGGGCGAGACCCAGTACTTC
CDR3: CASSLGLTTGETQYF

D: .
length: 15
size: .
J: TRBJ1-4
V: TRBV7-2
DNA: TGTGCCAGCAGCGTCTCTGGGGGTCCTAATGAAAAACTGTTTTTT
CDR3: CASSVSGGPNEKLFF

D: .
length: 15
size: .
J: TRBJ2-7
V: TRBV6-1
DNA: TGTGCCAGCAGTGATGGTCGGGGAGGCCTGTTCGAGCAGTACTTC
CDR3: CASSDGRGGLFEQYF

D: TRBD1
length: 15
size: .
J: TRBJ2-3
V: TRBV5-1
DNA: TGCGCCAGCAGCCCCGGGACAGGGGCCACAGATACGCAGTATTTT
CDR3: CASSPGTGATDTQYF

D: TRBD1
length: 13
size: .
J: TRBJ1-1
V: TRBV19
DNA: TGTGCCAGTAGGGGGACAGGGCTGACTGAAGCTTTCTTT
CDR3: CASRGTGLTEAFF

D: .
length: 12
size: .
J: TRBJ2-3
V: TRBV6-6
DNA: TGTGCCAGCGGGGACTCAGGGGATACGCAGTATTTT
CDR3: CASGDSGDTQYF

D: .
length: 14
size: .
J: TRBJ1-3
V: TRBV5-6
DNA: TGTGCCAGCAGCCCCATCTTCTCTGGAAACACCATATATTTT
CDR3: CASSPIFSGNTIYF

D: .
length: 13
size: .
J: TRBJ1-1
V: TRBV19
DNA: TGTGCCAGTGGGAGGGGTAGGGGCACTGAAGCTTTCTTT
CDR3: CASGRGRGTEAFF

D: TRBD1
length: 15
size: .
J: TRBJ1-2
V: TRBV7-2
DNA: TGTGCCAGCAGCTTAGTTTCAGGGGGCGTCTATGGCTACACCTTC
CDR3: CASSLVSGGVYGYTF

D: .
length: 12
size: .
J: TRBJ1-2
V: TRBV2
DNA: TGTGCCAGCAACGTCGGAGACTATGGCTACACCTTC
CDR3: CASNVGDYGYTF

D: TRBD2
length: 16
size: .
J: TRBJ2-1
V: TRBV6-5
DNA: TGTGCCAGCAGTTACTCGAGCGGGAGGTCCTACAATGAGCAGTTCTTC
CDR3: CASSYSSGRSYNEQFF

D: .
length: 13
size: few
J: TRBJ2-7
V: TRBV2
DNA: TGTGCCAGCCGTCTAGGACTTTCCTACGAGCAGTACTTC
CDR3: CASRLGLSYEQYF